This T cell receptor (beta chain) was identified during a study of shared clonotypes between healthy human individuals. This table comes from immunoSEQ multiplex PCR, and its TCRdb copy is limited to in-frame clones, with some not included. The top ten clones hold around a third of a sample with more than 550,000 clones, roughly 87% of them seen once. The CDR3 consists of 19 residues. Germline lookup yields CDR1 MNHEY and CDR2 SMNVEV (reference sequence). J lost 0 bases, V lost 2 bases, and 13 bases had no gene match. Sequenced material: memory CD8+ T cells from PBMCs. Described subset: CD45RO+ cells pooled with CCR7-negative TemRA cells. The rearrangement uses TRBV27 and TRBJ2-3; 8 bases map to TRBD2. The receptor was derived from a man aged 18 to 30 in good health. Some clones in this sample may be carry-over from other donors' samples. CDR3 DNA sequence: TGTGCCAGCAGTTTAAATGGACTAGCAGCCTTACCCAGCACAGATACGCAGTATTTT. This sequence encodes CASSLNGLAALPSTDTQYF.